This T cell receptor beta chain was captured by sequencing in a study of spatial heterogeneity in lung cancer (dated by TCRdb to between 2017 and 2020). For the wider study: Beta-chain transcripts were consistently detected in greater numbers than alpha-chain transcripts, which likely reflected higher beta-chain transcript abundance. Both alpha and beta chains were TCR-sequenced in samples taken at surgery, namely 220 tumor regions, 61 to 65 matched nontumor lung samples and around 53 PBMC samples. Nonsynonymous mutation counts, determined by whole-exome sequencing of tumor tissue, were related to features of the TCR repertoire. The study quantitatively compared TCR alpha and beta repertoires across multiple tumor regions, matched nontumor lung and blood in non-small cell lung cancer. In the raw uncorrected reads, each unique combination of TCR and UMI appeared more than ten times on average.

General study outcomes and caveats: Confirming at a functional level the hypothesis that regional TCRs recognize regional mutations was considered to require additional single-cell paired TCR alpha and beta sequencing.

Library generation was performed with 5' RACE. Sequencer: NextSeq 500. To allow correction of PCR and sequencing errors, the TCR library protocol tagged every TCR cDNA molecule with a unique molecular identifier. Per the source publication's procedure: Decombinator tools were used for TCR identification, UMI-based error correction and CDR3 extraction. Expanded TCRs were defined as those above a frequency of 2 per 1,000, corresponding to the top 1% of the tumor frequency distribution. Each repertoire was subsampled 100 times to 5,000 TCRs, after which Renyi diversity was computed with the R vegan package. CDR3 similarity networks were built from amino acid triplet string-kernel similarity, connecting CDR3s with pairwise similarity above 0.82. TCRdb reworked the public reads: Q25 trimming with fastp, MiXCR clone assembly, productive beta chains retained. A single entry per CDR3 protein holds the most common genes and DNA from its merged rows. Here the V and J calls rest on TCRdb's processing, not on the authors' analysis. The table for this sample lists more than 5,000 distinct CDR3 sequences; around 12% of them were counted only once. The ten biggest clones cover approximately 15% of the sample.

Germline trimming amounts to 1 base on V and 7 bases on J, with 7 as the count of junction bases outside the gene matches. Per the germline V gene, SGHTA is the CDR1 and FQGNSA is the CDR2. Taken from cysteine to phenylalanine, the CDR3 has 15 residues. Solely the CDR3 DNA is kept, with 45 bases framed from the first base. The sample's time point label is to be understood as: sample taken at primary tumor resection. TCR sequencing used whole RNA extracted from tumor and nontumor lung tissue, or from cryopreserved PBMC samples, without cell sorting. Samples were obtained from about 69 patients with early-stage, untreated non-small cell lung cancer from the lung TRACERx cohort. A patient was chosen for TCR sequencing only when enough RNA was available from at least two tumor regions. Before selection, tumor and adjacent nontumor lung specimens were reviewed by a lung pathologist. This clonotype was detected many times. There is no known antigen for this receptor. Base qualities were left out, and no much larger clone turns up one base away.

This clonotype was obtained from a male donor with early-stage non-small cell lung cancer. The sequences come from normal lung tissue next to the tumor, collected at surgery. The chain is encoded by TRBV7-2 joined to TRBJ2-5; TRBD1 lines up with 9 middle nucleotides. The sequence in DNA is TGTGCCAGCAGCTTAGTACCGGGACAGGGAGCGACCCAGTACTTC. Translation gives CASSLVPGQGATQYF. The reference TRBV7-2 and TRBJ2-5 proteins fill in what lies around the CDR3, so the full variable domain reads GAGVSQSPSNKVTEKGKDVELRCDPISGHTALYWYRQSLGQGLEFLIYFQGNSAPDKSGLPSDRFSAERTGGSVSTLTIQRTQQEDSAVYLCASSLVPGQGATQYFGPGTRLLVL.